This T cell receptor (beta chain) was found in a study of shared clonotypes between healthy human individuals. Looking at the study overall: The plates for each donor numbered three CD4 naive, three CD4 memory, two CD8 naive and one CD8 memory. Whole-study results and caveats: Genetic and exposure-history diversity was limited by the few donors. Sampling covered blood only; tissue repertoires likely differ.

CD4+ cell separation produced CD45RA+ naive and CD45RA-negative memory subsets. Germline CDR1 reads SNHLY; CDR2 reads FYNNEI. This CDR3 contains 14 residues. Between the trimmed V and J ends, which lost 4 bases and 3 bases, there was a span of 13 bases. Repertoires were generated with immunoSEQ multiplex PCR, while TCRdb's copy carries only in-frame clones and drops some. The table records roughly 2,500,000 clones, 93% of them present only once. Notes on this clone: The antigen remains unidentified.

The receptor comes from a man aged 18 to 35 in good health. Some clones in this sample may be carry-over from other donors' samples. The sequenced material came from naive CD4+ T cells from PBMCs. Subset given: CD45RA+ positively selected. This chain joins TRBV2 and TRBJ2-7, with D possibly TRBD2 on 6 matching bases. The CDR3 sequence is CASSVGGPSYEQYF. CDR3 nucleotide sequence: TGTGCCAGCAGTGTGGGGGGACCTAGCTACGAGCAGTACTTC.